One T cell receptor beta chain is described in this entry. The material for each subset, its genomic DNA, was split evenly across several immunoSEQ plates. Assay: immunoSEQ multiplex PCR; the TCRdb copy retains only in-frame clones and omits some. The sample lists about 490,000 clones, 81% occurring once. The CDR3 loop spans 14 amino acids. V was shortened by 1 base and J by 8 bases, with 11 bases between the two germline ends. Per germline, CDR1 MNHEY and CDR2 SVGAGI. This entry comes from a study of shared clonotypes between healthy human individuals. This chain connects TRBV6-5 to TRBJ1-4; the D gene is possibly TRBD1 (6 bases). This sequence originates from a woman aged 40 to 50 in good health. Some clones in this sample may be carry-over from other donors' samples. Sequenced input: PBMCs. The CDR3 DNA reads TGTGCCAGCAGTTACTACAGGGTCGGAGAAAAACTGTTTTTT. As protein: CASSYYRVGEKLFF.